This TCR beta chain was captured by sequencing in a study of blood T cell repertoires in COVID-19. Overall study context: Material from acute and convalescent COVID-19 was sourced from the United States, Italy and Spain.

This table comes from immunoSEQ multiplex PCR, and its TCRdb copy is limited to in-frame clones, with some not included. The data hold 300,000 to 400,000 clones, with about four fifths observed a single time. Looked up from germline, CDR1 is GTSNPN and CDR2 is SVGIG (reference sequence). V shed 5 bases, J shed 1 base, and the junction held 1 base outside the gene matches. CDR3 length: 13 amino acids. The sequence was obtained from a man aged 30 to 45 with active or convalescent COVID-19. Sample: peripheral blood. J is TRBJ2-1 and V is TRBV30; 8 bases match TRBD2. CDR3 sequence (DNA): TGTGCCTGGCAGCGGGAGTCCTACAATGAGCAGTTCTTC. Protein sequence: CAWQRESYNEQFF.